A single sample gave rise to the 32 T cell receptor beta chains below, sequenced in a study of T cells expressing NK-cell markers. From its re-call of the 5' RACE reads, TCRdb lists each CDR3 protein once, without DNA. This sample's table has 150,000 to 180,000 distinct CDR3 sequences. The sample comprised blood T cells: a sorted CD56 or NKG2C T cell subset, CD4+ or CD8+ T cells, or bulk PBMC T cells (not recorded which). The receptors derive from a woman in her forties or fifties in good health.

This chain uses TRBV27 with TRBJ2-5; as DNA is missing, the TRBD2 call by TCRdb cannot be tested. The germline CDR1 and CDR2 sequences are MNHEY and SMNVEV (reference sequence). The CDR3 contains 17 residues. The CDR3 region is CASSLRLPSRFQETQYF.

The chain combines TRBV5-4 with TRBJ2-1; TCRdb indicates TRBD2, and absent DNA this call remains unverified. The CDR3 runs to 15 residues. The V gene's germline CDR1 is SGHNT and CDR2 YYREEE (reference sequence). This CDR3 reads CASSPLEGLYNEQFF.

The chain joins TRBV20-1 to TRBJ2-1. Germline-derived CDR1 and CDR2 are DFQATT and SNEGSKA (reference sequence). The CDR3 is made up of 14 amino acids. The CDR3 loop reads CSARDLRLYNEQFF.

This chain links TRBV4-2 with TRBJ2-7; there is no DNA to check the TCRdb D call of TRBD2. The CDR3 consists of 17 residues. CDR1 and CDR2 from the germline V gene are LGHNA and YNFKEQ. This CDR3 is CASSDLGASGGSYEQYF.

The chain couples TRBV9 to TRBJ2-3; TCRdb outputs TRBD1, but without DNA this stays unchecked. The CDR3 has 14 amino acids. CDR1 and CDR2 from the germline V gene are SGDLS and YYNGEE. CDR3 sequence: CASSTRRITDTQYF.

The chain has TRBV10-3 and TRBJ2-2; the D gene TCRdb calls, TRBD1, cannot be checked with no DNA. Germline-derived CDR1 and CDR2 are ENHRY and SYGVKD. This CDR3 is built from 15 residues. The CDR3: CAISNRDSNTGELFF.

The chain is built from TRBV5-1 and TRBJ2-3; TCRdb's D call of TRBD1 is untestable without DNA. Looked up from germline, CDR1 is SGHRS and CDR2 is YFSETQ. The CDR3 runs to 16 residues. The CDR3 spells CASSLAVGGVTDTQYF.

The J gene is TRBJ1-2, the V gene TRBV20-1. In germline, CDR1 is DFQATT, CDR2 SNEGSKA (reference sequence). CDR3 length equals 14 residues. CDR3 amino acids: CSARDSSVYYGYTF.

The chain is built from TRBV5-1 and TRBJ1-1. Germline CDR1 SGHRS, CDR2 YFSETQ. This CDR3 contains 13 residues. The CDR3 here is CASSLHVGTEAFF.

The chain recombines TRBV4-2 with TRBJ2-7. CDR1 is LGHNA and CDR2 is YNFKEQ in the germline V gene. The CDR3 sequence is 13 residues long. The CDR3 protein is CASSQVRDYEQYF.

The chain employs TRBV23-1 and TRBJ2-7; there is no DNA to check the TCRdb D call of TRBD2. TRBV23-1 is designated an ORF whose function remains uncertain. This CDR3 contains 16 residues. This chain's CDR3 is CASSHSGTSAFYEQYF.

This rearrangement joins TRBV27 to TRBJ2-3; checking the TCRdb D call of TRBD2 is not possible without DNA. This CDR3 contains 16 residues. Germline CDR1 and CDR2: MNHEY and SMNVEV (reference sequence). The CDR3 loop is CASSTPVGDSTDTQYF.

The V gene is TRBV5-1, the J gene TRBJ1-1; absent DNA, TCRdb's TRBD1 call cannot be checked. CDR1 SGHRS and CDR2 YFSETQ come from the germline V gene. This CDR3 spans 12 amino acids. The CDR3 is CASSTGTPEAFF.

The rearrangement joins TRBV24-1 to TRBJ2-2. Germline CDR1 reads KGHDR; CDR2 reads SFDVKD. The CDR3 length is 14 residues. This CDR3 reads CATSDLPLGGELFF.

The chain combines TRBV12-3 or TRBV12-4 with TRBJ2-1; with no DNA, the TCRdb D assignment of TRBD1 cannot be verified. CDR3 size: 13 residues. The chain's CDR3 is CASRAGDNLNRFF.

V usage is TRBV21-1 and J usage is TRBJ2-7; TCRdb indicates TRBD2, and absent DNA this call remains unverified. TRBV21-1 is an annotated pseudogene. The CDR3 is 20 amino acids. CDR3 protein: CASSKGPVRDPETASYEQYF.

The chain recombines TRBV20-1 with TRBJ2-1; no DNA is available, so the TRBD2 call from TCRdb remains unchecked. The CDR3 covers 15 residues. The germline V gene has CDR1 DFQATT and CDR2 SNEGSKA (reference sequence). The CDR3: CSARELAGEGNEQFF.

V is TRBV12-5 and J is TRBJ1-5. Germline-derived CDR1 and CDR2 are LGHNT and FRNRAP. The CDR3 has 12 amino acids. CDR3 sequence: CASGLLGKPQHF.

The J gene is TRBJ2-1, the V gene TRBV12-3 or TRBV12-4. This CDR3 contains 12 residues. The CDR3 reads CASSFAYNEQFF.

The chain employs TRBV4-2 and TRBJ1-1; TCRdb indicates TRBD1, and absent DNA this call remains unverified. The CDR3 extends over 16 amino acids. Germline CDR1 and CDR2: LGHNA and YNFKEQ. The CDR3 here is CASRPLTGGRNTEAFF.

V and J are TRBV7-8 and TRBJ2-1; lacking DNA, the TRBD2 call made by TCRdb goes unchecked. The CDR3 is 11 amino acids. The germline V gene encodes CDR1 SGHVS and CDR2 FQNEAQ. The CDR3 is CASSFGPKQFF.

The chain joins TRBV29-1 to TRBJ1-4; TCRdb reports TRBD1, a call that lacks DNA to check it against. This CDR3 has 13 amino acids. The V gene's germline CDR1 is SQVTM and CDR2 ANQGSEA. This CDR3 reads CSVDWGDDEKLFF.

The chain links TRBV7-6 to TRBJ2-3; the TCRdb call, TRBD2, lacks DNA for checking. Germline-derived CDR1 and CDR2 are SGHVS and FNYEAQ. The CDR3 totals 16 residues. The CDR3 reads CASSLRAGGPRDTQYF.

This chain uses TRBV3-1 with TRBJ1-1; TCRdb proposes TRBD1, but this gene call is untestable without DNA. The V gene's germline CDR1 is LGHDT and CDR2 YNNKEL (reference sequence). The CDR3 sequence is 15 residues long. CDR3 in amino acids: CASSQVLGGNTEAFF.

The rearrangement uses TRBV2 and TRBJ2-3; without DNA, the TCRdb call of TRBD2 cannot be checked. Germline CDR1 and CDR2: SNHLY and FYNNEI. The CDR3 has 15 amino acids. The CDR3 region is CASSASASSTDTQYF.

The rearrangement joins TRBV5-4 to TRBJ2-7; checking the TCRdb D call of TRBD2 is not possible without DNA. Germline CDR1 reads SGHNT; CDR2 reads YYREEE (reference sequence). The CDR3 has 15 residues. This CDR3 reads CASSLRTSPLDEQYF.

V usage is TRBV19 and J usage is TRBJ1-4. The CDR3 has 14 residues. Germline-derived CDR1 and CDR2 are LNHDA and SQIVND (reference sequence). CDR3 amino acids: CASSIGPSSEELFF.

The chain recombines TRBV9 with TRBJ2-7; the TRBD2 assignment by TCRdb is unverifiable without DNA. Germline V gene sequence: CDR1 SGDLS, CDR2 YYNGEE. This CDR3 has 15 amino acids. The CDR3 region is CASSVSGLGEYEQYF.

V is TRBV20-1 and J is TRBJ2-7; TCRdb selects TRBD1, and the lack of DNA leaves this call unchecked. The CDR3 loop spans 14 amino acids. CDR1 and CDR2 from the germline V gene are DFQATT and SNEGSKA (reference sequence). The CDR3 region is CSAREERGNYEQYF.

This chain uses TRBV11-2 with TRBJ1-2; without DNA, the TCRdb call of TRBD1 cannot be checked. Per the germline V gene, CDR1 is SGHAT and CDR2 is FQNNGV. The CDR3 covers 14 residues. CDR3 sequence reads: CASSLPGQHYGYTF. Full variable domain (rest looked up from reference TRBV11-2 and TRBJ1-2): EAGVAQSPRYKIIEKRQSVAFWCNPISGHATLYWYQQILGQGPKLLIQFQNNGVVDDSQLPKDRFSAERLKGVDSTLKIQPAKLEDSAVYLCASSLPGQHYGYTFGSGTRLTVV.

The chain couples TRBV29-1 to TRBJ2-5; TCRdb lists TRBD2, though no DNA is available to test this call. The CDR3 is 14 amino acids. Germline V CDR1 and CDR2: SQVTM, ANQGSEA. CDR3 region: CSADLRDSQETQYF.

The V gene is TRBV7-9, the J gene TRBJ1-4. Looked up from germline, CDR1 is SEHNR and CDR2 is FQNEAQ (reference sequence). The CDR3 length is 17 residues. This chain's CDR3 is CASSFRQGLATNEKLFF.